A single sample is the source of the 10 T cell receptor beta chains below, sequenced in a study of tumor-infiltrating lymphocytes in primary liver carcinoma. Total RNA (around 500 ng) served as template for TCR beta cDNA synthesis primed by a constant-region primer. Three-round nested multiplex PCR performed with slightly modified ARM-PCR produced the TCR beta libraries. The first two PCR rounds, around 11 cycles each, used TRBV1-TRBV30 forward primers and a C-beta reverse primer. TCRdb re-analysed the multiplex PCR reads in MiXCR, keeping a single row per CDR3 protein. The sample carries more than 20,000 distinct CDR3 sequences, around 76% recorded once. Co-extraction of RNA and DNA was performed on about 19-31 mg of unsorted bulk tissue. The specimen sequenced was liver tumor tissue from sampling region 1. The sample's subset: tumor region T1, superior pole. Every receptor here comes from a man aged 35 to 55 with primary liver carcinoma and hepatitis B virus infection.

This clonotype was counted at least ten times. One junction end does not reproduce the germline sequence, and a read error may be involved. The gene calls are TRBV12-5 and TRBJ2-1, with 10 positions matching TRBD1. In germline, CDR1 is LGHNT, CDR2 FRNRAP. This CDR3 has 15 residues. The CDR3 bases are TGTGCTAGTGGAGGGGGGGACAGGGGCTATATTGAGCAATTCTTC. Amino acids: CASGGGDRGYIEQFF.

To note about this clonotype: The missing conserved phenylalanine or tryptophan at the end of this CDR3 makes a read error likely. For the CDR3, the DNA is TGTGCCATCTCCCCCGACACCAGCGGGAGAGGATTTGTCGGGGAGCTGTTTTTA. Amino acids: CAISPDTSGRGFVGELFL. This chain joins TRBV12-3 or TRBV12-4 and TRBJ2-2; 8 nucleotides align to TRBD2. After removal of 10 bases from V and 7 bases from J, the junction contained 23 bases not matched to a gene. The CDR3 is 18 residues long.

This clonotype appeared a single time. The junction departs from the called germline gene at one end, perhaps through a read error. CDR3 sequence: CTSCLGQGANYGYTF. As DNA, the CDR3 is TGTACCAGCTGCCTAGGACAGGGGGCAAACTATGGCTACACCTTC. The genes are TRBV12-3 or TRBV12-4 and TRBJ1-2, with TRBD1 identical over 11 bases. This CDR3 spans 15 amino acids.

The table lists this clonotype with a count of one. The CDR3 bases are TGTGCCTTGAATCCGGGACAGTTGAAACTGAGGGTTCGAGGCACTGAAGCTTTCTTT. The encoded protein is CALNPGQLKLRVRGTEAFF. V usage is TRBV30 and J usage is TRBJ1-1, with 7 nucleotides matching TRBD1. The germline gives CDR1 GTSNPN, CDR2 SVGIG (reference sequence). J was trimmed by 4 bases and V by 7 bases; bases with no gene match: 27. This CDR3 comprises 19 residues.

This CDR3 reads CASSLVLEDIQYF. The DNA of the CDR3 is TGTGCCAGCAGCTTAGTTCTGGAAGATATCCAATACTTC. The rearrangement uses TRBV11-2 and TRBJ2-5; no definite D call. Trimming stripped 1 base from V and 14 bases from J, with 17 bases between. Germline loops: CDR1 SGHAT, CDR2 FQNNGV. The CDR3 loop spans 13 amino acids.

About this clonotype itself: Because the CDR3 is missing its conserved closing phenylalanine or tryptophan, this is likely a read error. V usage is TRBV5-4 and J usage is TRBJ1-1; D gene unclear. CDR1 is SGHNT and CDR2 is YYREEE in the germline V gene (reference sequence). V was pared by 5 bases and J by 4 bases, with 12 bases between. This CDR3 has 13 amino acids. CDR3 sequence reads: CASRSDDGTEAFP. CDR3 sequence (DNA): TGTGCCAGCAGGAGCGACGATGGCACTGAAGCTTTCCCT.

Comment on this clonotype: Here the CDR3 omits its conserved ending phenylalanine or tryptophan, so a read error is the likely source. V gene TRBV7-9 combines with J gene TRBJ1-5; D is undetermined. CDR3 length equals 12 residues. Germline V gene lookup returns CDR1 SEHNR and CDR2 FQNEAQ (reference sequence). The chain's CDR3 is CANSAHFEPQHL. The CDR3 region has the DNA TGTGCCAACAGCGCACATTTTGAGCCCCAGCATTTA.

The chain couples TRBV29-1 to TRBJ2-1; D is undetermined. The V gene's germline CDR1 is SQVTM and CDR2 ANQGSEA. The CDR3 sequence is 16 residues long. Trimming removed 6 bases from V and 12 bases from J, with 30 bases in between. DNA of the CDR3: TGCAGCGTCGCCATGCTTCGGCCCTGGCCCCGTCAAGGGCAGTTCTTC. Its protein is CSVAMLRPWPRQGQFF.

The chain couples TRBV7-8 to TRBJ1-1, with TRBD1 as a possible D gene (5 bases). Trimming took off 1 base at V and 6 bases at J, with 12 bases between the two ends. The CDR3 is 14 amino acids. Per germline, CDR1 SGHVS and CDR2 FQNEAQ. The CDR3 region has the DNA TGTGCCAGCAGCTTAGGGGGGATAGGCGCTGAAGCTTTCTTT. Protein: CASSLGGIGAEAFF.

A word on this clonotype: The junction departs from germline at one end; a sequencing error may be responsible. The rearrangement links TRBV5-6 to TRBJ2-2; 9 bases align to TRBD2. The germline CDR1 and CDR2 sequences are SGHDT and YYEEEE. This CDR3 has 18 amino acids. CDR3 protein: CVSRKEGQLAGLTGELFF. The CDR3, as DNA: TGTGTCAGCAGAAAGGAGGGTCAACTAGCGGGTTTGACCGGGGAGCTGTTTTTT.